This TCR beta chain emerged from a study of blood T cell repertoires in COVID-19. As for the study in general: Samples representing acute and convalescent COVID-19 were sourced from the United States, Italy and Spain.

As handled by the study authors: Reference gene primer amplification yielded estimated nucleated cell counts. Data came from immunoSEQ multiplex PCR; TCRdb stores just in-frame clones and leaves some out. That table supplies the V and J calls and clone size; D and trimming were determined from the DNA. The sample contains 410,000 or so clones, about 89% of which appear only once. What was sequenced was peripheral blood. The source is a woman between 40 and 55 years old with COVID-19, enrolled during active disease.

The CDR3 nucleotides read TGTGCCAGCACCCGACAGGGTCTCACTGAAGCTTTCTTT. Its translation is CASTRQGLTEAFF. The chain uses TRBV12-3 or TRBV12-4 and TRBJ1-1, with 7 bases identical to TRBD1. The CDR3 loop spans 13 amino acids. V gave up 7 bases and J gave up 4 bases; unmatched junction bases: 6.